The rows below give T cell receptor beta chains drawn from one sample of a study of cytomegalovirus exposure and HLA in healthy donors. Profiled with immunoSEQ multiplex PCR; TCRdb holds only in-frame clones, not every one. Of roughly 150,000 clones in the sample, about 77% were seen once. Source material: PBMCs. These receptors were taken from a man between 18 and 29 years old in good health and CMV-seropositive. The CDR3 runs from the conserved cysteine through the conserved F or W. A D gene is named only where the DNA matches it firmly. Size tells how often a clone was seen (once, few, many) or the class of an expanded clone, and some rows leave it out.

TRBJ1-4 | NA | NA | TRBV4-1 | CASSHTLGGATNEKLFF | TGCGCCAGCAGCCACACTTTAGGGGGTGCAACTAATGAAAAACTGTTTTTT
TRBJ2-5 | NA | NA | TRBV28 | CASSSSETQYF | TGTGCCAGCAGTTCGTCTGAGACCCAGTACTTC
TRBJ1-2 | TRBD1 | NA | TRBV4-2 | CASTPSTGAPPNYGYTF | TGTGCCAGCACCCCTTCCACAGGGGCCCCTCCTAACTATGGCTACACCTTC
TRBJ2-5 | NA | NA | TRBV9 | CASSVVSGETQYF | TGTGCCAGCAGCGTAGTATCTGGCGAGACCCAGTACTTC
TRBJ2-7 | NA | NA | TRBV11-2 | CASSFPSYEQYF | TGTGCCAGCAGCTTTCCGTCCTACGAGCAGTACTTC
TRBJ2-1 | NA | NA | TRBV7-2 | CASSLFGDLRREQFF | TGTGCCAGCAGCTTATTCGGTGATCTGAGGCGGGAGCAGTTCTTC
TRBJ1-2 | TRBD1 | NA | TRBV5-4 | CASSLEQGAQGYTF | TGTGCCAGCAGCTTGGAACAGGGGGCGCAAGGCTACACCTTC
TRBJ2-7 | NA | NA | TRBV6-6 | CASSYPQGKQYF | TGTGCCAGCAGTTACCCCCAGGGAAAGCAGTACTTC
TRBJ2-3 | TRBD2 | NA | TRBV28 | CASTSRKGRADTQYF | TGTGCCAGCACTTCCCGAAAAGGGAGGGCAGATACGCAGTATTTT
TRBJ2-1 | NA | NA | TRBV30 | CAWSVQSNEQFF | TGTGCCTGGAGTGTACAGAGCAATGAGCAGTTCTTC
TRBJ2-7 | NA | NA | TRBV25-1 | CASSAAEAYEQYF | TGTGCCAGCAGTGCGGCAGAGGCCTACGAGCAGTACTTC
TRBJ1-2 | TRBD1 | few | TRBV30 | CAGDRDSQGYTF | TGTGCCGGAGACAGGGATTCGCAAGGCTACACCTTC
TRBJ2-4 | NA | once | TRBV21-1 | CASSKFEGDSRPNIQYF | TGTGCCAGCAGCAAATTTGAAGGGGACAGTCGACCGAACATTCAGTACTTC
TRBJ2-7 | TRBD1 | NA | TRBV27 | CASSSVGQSYEQYF | TGTGCCAGCAGTTCCGTGGGACAGTCCTACGAGCAGTACTTC
TRBJ2-2 | TRBD2 | NA | TRBV6-5 | CASTGGGHTGELFF | TGTGCCAGCACGGGAGGAGGCCACACCGGGGAGCTGTTTTTT
TRBJ1-3 | NA | NA | TRBV7-7 | CASSPLLTGDTIYF | TGTGCCAGCAGCCCTCTTTTGACGGGGGACACCATATATTTT
TRBJ2-3 | NA | NA | TRBV4-2 | CASSQDHRGTDTQYF | TGTGCCAGCAGCCAAGATCACAGGGGCACAGATACGCAGTATTTT
TRBJ2-2 | TRBD2 | NA | TRBV5-6 | CASSLTGTSLTGELFF | TGTGCCAGCAGCTTGACTGGGACTAGCCTCACCGGGGAGCTGTTTTTT
TRBJ2-1 | NA | once | TRBV27 | CASGLAPIYNEQFF | TGTGCCAGCGGGCTCGCTCCAATTTACAATGAGCAGTTCTTC
TRBJ1-1 | NA | NA | TRBV5-1 | CASSSQGHLNTEAFF | TGCGCCAGCAGCTCCCAAGGACACTTGAACACTGAAGCTTTCTTT
TRBJ2-2 | NA | NA | TRBV7-2 | CASSRTGGTGELFF | TGTGCCAGCAGCCGGACAGGAGGGACCGGGGAGCTGTTTTTT
TRBJ2-7 | NA | NA | TRBV19 | CASSIGPRYEQYF | TGTGCCAGTAGTATAGGCCCCCGGTACGAGCAGTACTTC
TRBJ2-5 | NA | NA | TRBV16 | CASSQSRTGFGFQYF | TGTGCCAGCAGCCAATCACGAACCGGTTTTGGTTTCCAGTACTTC
TRBJ2-1 | NA | NA | TRBV7-9 | CASSPREGAMIQFF | TGTGCCAGCAGCCCCCGGGAGGGGGCGATGATTCAGTTCTTC
TRBJ1-1 | NA | NA | TRBV5-1 | CASSLNQGLDTEAFF | TGCGCCAGCAGCTTGAACCAGGGTTTAGACACTGAAGCTTTCTTT
TRBJ1-2 | NA | NA | TRBV7-9 | CASSSVAEYYGYTF | TGTGCCAGCAGCTCAGTCGCGGAGTACTATGGCTACACCTTC
TRBJ2-1 | TRBD2 | few | TRBV4-1 | CASSQEGLVNEQFF | TGCGCCAGCAGCCAAGAGGGACTAGTAAATGAGCAGTTCTTC
TRBJ1-2 | NA | NA | TRBV16 | CASSQLGADYGYTF | TGTGCCAGCAGCCAATTGGGGGCGGACTATGGCTACACCTTC
TRBJ2-2 | NA | NA | TRBV5-4 | CASSPTGSAGELFF | TGTGCCAGCAGCCCTACGGGGTCGGCCGGGGAGCTGTTTTTT
TRBJ2-6 | TRBD2 | NA | TRBV28 | CASSSQGGSSGANVLTF | TGTGCCAGCAGTTCCCAGGGAGGGTCCTCTGGGGCCAACGTCCTGACTTTC
TRBJ2-7 | TRBD2 | NA | TRBV2 | CASSRGSGVPLEQYF | TGTGCCAGCAGTCGTGGGAGCGGGGTTCCCCTCGAGCAGTACTTC
TRBJ1-4 | NA | NA | TRBV4-1 | CASSQDRGSNEKLFF | TGCGCCAGCAGCCAAGATCGGGGTTCTAATGAAAAACTGTTTTTT